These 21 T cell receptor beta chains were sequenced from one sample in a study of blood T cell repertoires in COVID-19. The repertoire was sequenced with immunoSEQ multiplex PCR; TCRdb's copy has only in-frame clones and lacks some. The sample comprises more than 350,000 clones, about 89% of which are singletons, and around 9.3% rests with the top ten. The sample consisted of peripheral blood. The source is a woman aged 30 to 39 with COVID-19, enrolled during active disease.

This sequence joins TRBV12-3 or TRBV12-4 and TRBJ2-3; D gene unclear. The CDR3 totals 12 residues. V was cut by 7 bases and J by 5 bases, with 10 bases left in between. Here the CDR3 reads CASTLSRDTQYF. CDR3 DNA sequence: TGTGCCAGCACCCTTAGTAGAGATACGCAGTATTTT.

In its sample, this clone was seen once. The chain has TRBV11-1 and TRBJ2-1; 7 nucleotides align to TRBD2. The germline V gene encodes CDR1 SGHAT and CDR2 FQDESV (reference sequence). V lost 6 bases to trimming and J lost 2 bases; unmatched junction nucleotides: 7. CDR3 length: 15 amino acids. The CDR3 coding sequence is TGTGCCAGCAGTACACACGGGACTACCTACAATGAGCAGTTCTTC. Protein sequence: CASSTHGTTYNEQFF.

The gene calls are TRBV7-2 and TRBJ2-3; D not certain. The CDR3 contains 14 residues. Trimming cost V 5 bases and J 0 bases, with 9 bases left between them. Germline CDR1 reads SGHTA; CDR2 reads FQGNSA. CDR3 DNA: TGTGCCAGCAGCCCAAGCAGGAGCACAGATACGCAGTATTTT. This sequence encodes CASSPSRSTDTQYF. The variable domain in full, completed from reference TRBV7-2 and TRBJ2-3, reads GAGVSQSPSNKVTEKGKDVELRCDPISGHTALYWYRQSLGQGLEFLIYFQGNSAPDKSGLPSDRFSAERTGGSVSTLTIQRTQQEDSAVYLCASSPSRSTDTQYFGPGTRLTVL.

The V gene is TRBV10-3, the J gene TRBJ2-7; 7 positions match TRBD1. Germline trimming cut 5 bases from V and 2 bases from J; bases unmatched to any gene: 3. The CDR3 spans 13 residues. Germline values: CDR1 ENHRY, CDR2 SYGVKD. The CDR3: CAISFDRAYEQYF. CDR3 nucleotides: TGTGCCATCAGTTTTGACAGGGCCTACGAGCAGTACTTC.

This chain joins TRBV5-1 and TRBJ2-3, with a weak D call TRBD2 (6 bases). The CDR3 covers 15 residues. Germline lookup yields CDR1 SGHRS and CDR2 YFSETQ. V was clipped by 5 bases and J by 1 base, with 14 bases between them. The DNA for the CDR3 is TGCGCCAGCAGTTCGGGAGACGGAGGCACAGATACGCAGTATTTT. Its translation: CASSSGDGGTDTQYF.

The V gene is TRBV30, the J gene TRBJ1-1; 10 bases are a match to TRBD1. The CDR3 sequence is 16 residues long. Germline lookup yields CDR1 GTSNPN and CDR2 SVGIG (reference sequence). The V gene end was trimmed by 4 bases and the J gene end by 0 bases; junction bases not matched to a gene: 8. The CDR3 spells CAWMGTGVILNTEAFF. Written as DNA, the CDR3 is TGTGCCTGGATGGGGACAGGGGTCATCCTGAACACTGAAGCTTTCTTT.

CDR3: CASSQRLGLDTDTQYF. CDR3 sequence (DNA): TGTGCCAGCAGCCAAAGGTTGGGACTGGACACAGATACGCAGTATTTT. V usage is TRBV3-1 (or the pseudogene TRBV3-2) and J usage is TRBJ2-3; possibly TRBD2 for D (6 bases). CDR1 and CDR2 from the germline V gene are LGHDT and YNNKEL (reference sequence). This CDR3 has 16 residues. The ends were cut back, 2 bases at V and 2 bases at J, with 14 bases in the middle.

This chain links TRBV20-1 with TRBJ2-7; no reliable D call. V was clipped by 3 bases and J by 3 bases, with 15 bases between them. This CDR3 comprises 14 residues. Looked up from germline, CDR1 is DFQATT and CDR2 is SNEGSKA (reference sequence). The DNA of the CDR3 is TGCAGTGCTAGTTCTCTTAGCCCCTTCTACGAGCAGTACTTC. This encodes CSASSLSPFYEQYF.

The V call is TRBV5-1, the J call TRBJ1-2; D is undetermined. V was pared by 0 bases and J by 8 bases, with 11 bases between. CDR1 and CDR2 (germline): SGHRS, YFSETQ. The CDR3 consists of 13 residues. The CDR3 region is CASSLASGGGYTF. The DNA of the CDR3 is TGCGCCAGCAGCTTGGCGAGCGGTGGCGGCTACACCTTC. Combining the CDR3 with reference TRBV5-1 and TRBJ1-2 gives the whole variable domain KAGVTQTPRYLIKTRGQQVTLSCSPISGHRSVSWYQQTPGQGLQFLFEYFSETQRNKGNFPGRFSGRQFSNSRSEMNVSTLELGDSALYLCASSLASGGGYTFGSGTRLTVV.

The CDR3 DNA is TGTGCCAGCAGCTGGGGGGAGGGCCTGCCCCCTTGGGAGCAGTACTTC. Protein product: CASSWGEGLPPWEQYF. The chain uses TRBV5-5 and TRBJ2-7; 7 nucleotides agree with TRBD2. This CDR3 has 16 residues. Trimming removed 3 bases from V and 7 bases from J; junction bases left unmatched: 16. The germline CDR1 and CDR2 sequences are SGHKS and YYEKEE (reference sequence).

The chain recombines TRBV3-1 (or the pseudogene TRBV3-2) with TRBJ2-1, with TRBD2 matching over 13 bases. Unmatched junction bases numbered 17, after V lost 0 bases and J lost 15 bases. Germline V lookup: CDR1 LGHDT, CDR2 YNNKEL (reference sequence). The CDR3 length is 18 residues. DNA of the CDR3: TGTGCCAGCAGCCAAGATCAACTAGCGGGAGGGCCCAACGCGAGAAGGTTCTTC. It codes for CASSQDQLAGGPNARRFF.

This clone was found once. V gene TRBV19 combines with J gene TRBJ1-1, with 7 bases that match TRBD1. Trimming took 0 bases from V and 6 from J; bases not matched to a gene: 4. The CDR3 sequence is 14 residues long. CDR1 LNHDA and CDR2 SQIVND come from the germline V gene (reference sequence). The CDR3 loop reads CASSIDRQGSEAFF. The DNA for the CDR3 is TGTGCCAGTAGTATAGATCGACAGGGTTCTGAAGCTTTCTTT.

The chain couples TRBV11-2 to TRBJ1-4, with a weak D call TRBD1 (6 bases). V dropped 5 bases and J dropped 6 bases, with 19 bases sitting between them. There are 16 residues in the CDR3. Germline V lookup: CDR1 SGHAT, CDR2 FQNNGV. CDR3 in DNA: TGTGCCAGCAGCCCGTTGAACAGGGATAAGGATGAAAAACTGTTTTTT. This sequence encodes CASSPLNRDKDEKLFF.

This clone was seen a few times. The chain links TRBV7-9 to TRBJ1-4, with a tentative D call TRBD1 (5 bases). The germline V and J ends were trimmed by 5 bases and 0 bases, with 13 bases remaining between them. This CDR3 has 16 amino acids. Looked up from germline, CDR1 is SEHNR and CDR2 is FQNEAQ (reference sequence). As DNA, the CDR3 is TGTGCCAGCAGCCCTATGACAGACTCAACTAATGAAAAACTGTTTTTT. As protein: CASSPMTDSTNEKLFF.

CDR3 sequence reads: CASTRATGGIGFSPLHF. The CDR3 DNA follows: TGTGCCAGCACGAGAGCAACAGGGGGGATTGGTTTTTCACCCCTCCACTTT. The chain recombines TRBV28 with TRBJ1-6, with 8 bases lining up with TRBD1. The junction had 17 bases not matched to a gene; V was cut back by 7 bases and J by 9 bases. The CDR3 is 17 amino acids. CDR1 and CDR2 (germline): MDHEN, SYDVKM. Full variable domain (outside the CDR3, taken from reference TRBV28 and TRBJ1-6): DVKVTQSSRYLVKRTGEKVFLECVQDMDHENMFWYRQDPGLGLRLIYFSYDVKMKEKGDIPEGYSVSREKKERFSLILESASTNQTSMYLCASTRATGGIGFSPLHFGNGTRLTVT.

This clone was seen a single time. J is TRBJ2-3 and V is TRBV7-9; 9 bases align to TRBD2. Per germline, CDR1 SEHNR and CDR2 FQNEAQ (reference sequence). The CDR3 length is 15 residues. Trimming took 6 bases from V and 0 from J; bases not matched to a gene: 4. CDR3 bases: TGTGCCAGCAGTCCTAGCGGGACCAGCACAGATACGCAGTATTTT. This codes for CASSPSGTSTDTQYF.

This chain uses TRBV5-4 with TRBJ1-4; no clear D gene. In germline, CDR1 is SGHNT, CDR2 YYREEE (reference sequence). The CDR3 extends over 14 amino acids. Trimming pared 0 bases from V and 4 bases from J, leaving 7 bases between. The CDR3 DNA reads TGTGCCAGCAGCTTGGGCGGGAATAATGAAAAACTGTTTTTT. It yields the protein CASSLGGNNEKLFF.

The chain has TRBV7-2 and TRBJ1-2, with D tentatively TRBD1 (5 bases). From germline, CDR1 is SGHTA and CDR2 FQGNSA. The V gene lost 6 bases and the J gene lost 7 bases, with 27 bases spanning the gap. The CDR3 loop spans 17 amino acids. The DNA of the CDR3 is TGTGCCAGCAGAATAGCGGGGCTCCAGGACAAAAGAAGTGGCTACACCTTC. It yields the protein CASRIAGLQDKRSGYTF. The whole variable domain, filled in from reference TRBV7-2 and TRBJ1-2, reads GAGVSQSPSNKVTEKGKDVELRCDPISGHTALYWYRQSLGQGLEFLIYFQGNSAPDKSGLPSDRFSAERTGGSVSTLTIQRTQQEDSAVYLCASRIAGLQDKRSGYTFGSGTRLTVV.

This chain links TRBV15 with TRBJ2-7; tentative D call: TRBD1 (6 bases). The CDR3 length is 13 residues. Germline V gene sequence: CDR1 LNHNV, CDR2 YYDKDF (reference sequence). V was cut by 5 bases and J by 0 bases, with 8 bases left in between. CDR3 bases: TGTGCCACCAGCCACAGGGCCTCCTACGAGCAGTACTTC. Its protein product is CATSHRASYEQYF.

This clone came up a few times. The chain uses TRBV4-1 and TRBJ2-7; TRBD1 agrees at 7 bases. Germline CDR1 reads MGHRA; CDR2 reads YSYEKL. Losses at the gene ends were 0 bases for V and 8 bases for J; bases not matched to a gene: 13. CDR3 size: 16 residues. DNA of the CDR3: TGCGCCAGCAGCCAAGATCTCAGGGGGACCTTCGGGAAGCAGTACTTC. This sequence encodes CASSQDLRGTFGKQYF.

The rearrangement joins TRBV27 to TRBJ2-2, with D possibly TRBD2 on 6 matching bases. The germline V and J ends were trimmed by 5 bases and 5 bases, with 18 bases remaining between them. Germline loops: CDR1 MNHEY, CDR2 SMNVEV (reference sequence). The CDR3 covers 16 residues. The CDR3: CASSPAGTAGTGELFF. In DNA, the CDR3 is TGTGCCAGCAGTCCCGCCGGGACGGCGGGGACCGGGGAGCTGTTTTTT.